These 29 T cell receptor beta chains were all obtained from the same sample, sequenced in a study of OX40 agonist ivuxolimab in advanced cancers. Generated by immunoSEQ multiplex PCR, the TCRdb table keeps only in-frame clones and is missing some. The data contain tens of thousands of clones, about 88% of them seen just once; the ten biggest clones take up approximately 1.1%. Sample: CD4+ or CD8+ T cells sorted from blood, taken in a trial of the OX40 agonist ivuxolimab. These receptors were taken from an adult with an advanced solid tumor such as melanoma, head and neck, liver or kidney cancer.

As for this clone: A much larger clone is a single base away; this may be a read error. This chain joins TRBV7-7 and TRBJ2-3; no reliable D call. The CDR3 runs to 14 residues. The germline V gene has CDR1 SSHAT and CDR2 FNYEAQ (reference sequence). CDR3 sequence reads: CASSLNPRTDTQYF. CDR3 bases: TGTGCTAGCAGCTTGAACCCTAGGACAGATACGCAGTATTTT.

The V gene is TRBV28, the J gene TRBJ2-5, with D possibly being TRBD1 (6 bases). V lost 3 bases and J 2 bases, leaving 13 bases between the germline ends. CDR3 length equals 15 residues. Germline-derived CDR1 and CDR2 are MDHEN and SYDVKM. CDR3 sequence (DNA): TGTGCCAGCAGTTTGTTGGGGGCCCAACAAGAGACCCAGTACTTC. It codes for CASSLLGAQQETQYF.

The gene calls are TRBV5-5 and TRBJ2-4; D gene unclear. Germline loops: CDR1 SGHKS, CDR2 YYEKEE (reference sequence). V was trimmed by 4 bases and J by 1 base, leaving 9 bases between them. The CDR3 covers 14 residues. As DNA, the CDR3 is TGTGCCAGCAGCGGAGTCTTGGCCAAAAACATTCAGTACTTC. It codes for CASSGVLAKNIQYF.

The count of this clone is one. The chain combines TRBV28 with TRBJ2-7; 9 bases are shared with TRBD2. V shed 5 bases and J 0 bases; nucleotides not matched to a gene: 8. This CDR3 is 16 amino acids long. Germline lookup yields CDR1 MDHEN and CDR2 SYDVKM. As DNA, the CDR3 is TGTGCCAGCAGTCCCCCCGGCGGGAGGGCCTCCTACGAGCAGTACTTC. Its protein is CASSPPGGRASYEQYF.

The gene calls are TRBV30 and TRBJ1-2; 7 positions agree with TRBD1. Trimming at V came to 6 bases and at J to 4 bases, leaving 11 bases not matched to a gene. Germline lookup yields CDR1 GTSNPN and CDR2 SVGIG (reference sequence). The CDR3 length is 14 residues. In nucleotides, the CDR3 is TGTGCCTGCCGCCGAACGACAGGGACCTATGGCTACACCTTC. Translation: CACRRTTGTYGYTF.

This clone appeared once. This chain joins TRBV9 and TRBJ2-1; D uncertain. From germline, CDR1 is SGDLS and CDR2 YYNGEE. The CDR3 totals 15 residues. The V and J ends lost 0 bases and 0 bases respectively, with 7 bases between them. CDR3 residues: CASSVAPGSYNEQFF. The DNA of the CDR3 is TGTGCCAGCAGCGTAGCCCCGGGCTCCTACAATGAGCAGTTCTTC.

The V gene is TRBV7-2, the J gene TRBJ2-3; tentative D call: TRBD1 (6 bases). The germline V and J ends were trimmed by 6 bases and 2 bases, with 18 bases remaining between them. The germline V gene has CDR1 SGHTA and CDR2 FQGNSA. CDR3 size: 16 residues. As DNA, the CDR3 is TGTGCCAGCAGGCCTGACTCAGGGGACCTCACAGATACGCAGTATTTT. Encoded protein: CASRPDSGDLTDTQYF.

The table lists this clone with a count of one. The rearrangement uses TRBV28 and TRBJ1-6; no definite D call. The CDR3 runs 16 residues. CDR1 is MDHEN, CDR2 SYDVKM, per germline. Trimming stripped 6 bases from V and 1 base from J, with 13 bases between. The CDR3 loop is CASRPGTGSYNSPLHF. The CDR3 DNA follows: TGTGCCAGCAGGCCAGGAACGGGGTCCTATAATTCACCCCTCCACTTT.

V usage is TRBV19 and J usage is TRBJ1-2; the D gene is possibly TRBD1 (5 bases). The CDR3 runs 12 residues. The V end lost 3 bases, the J end lost 8 bases, and 10 bases lay between the germline ends. CDR1 and CDR2 (germline): LNHDA, SQIVND (reference sequence). CDR3 coding DNA: TGTGCCAGTAGTATTCAGGGCGGCGGCTACACCTTC. As protein: CASSIQGGGYTF.

The CDR3, as DNA: TGTGCCAGCAGCTTAGTACAGGGACTATCAGGAAACACCATATATTTT. Translating gives CASSLVQGLSGNTIYF. This sequence joins TRBV7-6 and TRBJ1-3, with D tentatively TRBD1 (6 bases). The V and J ends lost 1 base and 4 bases respectively, with 14 bases between them. The CDR3 has 16 residues. Germline assignment: CDR1 SGHVS and CDR2 FNYEAQ. The whole variable domain, remainder taken from reference TRBV7-6 and TRBJ1-3, is GAGVSQSPRYKVTKRGQDVALRCDPISGHVSLYWYRQALGQGPEFLTYFNYEAQQDKSGLPNDRFSAERPEGSISTLTIQRTEQRDSAMYRCASSLVQGLSGNTIYFGEGSWLTVV.

The V gene is TRBV28, the J gene TRBJ2-1; 14 nucleotides line up with TRBD2. The J segment lost 7 bases and the V segment lost 4 bases, leaving 12 bases of the junction unmatched. The CDR3 has 18 amino acids. Germline values: CDR1 MDHEN, CDR2 SYDVKM. The DNA for the CDR3 is TGTGCCAGCAGTTACCGACCGGGACTAGCGGGAGTGAAGAATGAGCAGTTCTTC. This codes for CASSYRPGLAGVKNEQFF.

The genes are TRBV12-1 and TRBJ2-6; TRBD2, the D gene given by the table, was not confirmed from the DNA. TRBV12-1 is a pseudogene. This CDR3 region has 17 residues. The CDR3 nucleotides are TGTGCCAGCAGCCCCGAGATGGGGACTACTGGGGCCAACGTCCTGACTTTC. It specifies CASSPEMGTTGANVLTF.

The V gene is TRBV2, the J gene TRBJ1-2; TRBD1 might be the D (5 bases). CDR3 size: 15 residues. CDR1 is SNHLY, CDR2 FYNNEI, per germline. The V gene lost 2 bases and the J gene lost 4 bases, with 14 bases spanning the gap. CDR3 coding DNA: TGTGCCAGCAGTGAAAGGCGAGGGAGGGGCTATGGCTACACCTTC. This translates into CASSERRGRGYGYTF.

The rearrangement links TRBV11-1 to TRBJ2-2, with TRBD2 identical over 10 bases. With V trimmed by 5 bases and J by 6 bases, 3 bases remained unmatched. Germline CDR1 reads SGHAT; CDR2 reads FQDESV (reference sequence). This CDR3 region has 14 residues. The CDR3 sequence is CASSQREGPGELFF. CDR3 sequence (DNA): TGTGCCAGCAGCCAGCGGGAGGGTCCCGGGGAGCTGTTTTTT.

This clone was seen only a few times. This chain joins TRBV15 and TRBJ1-5; D not certain. V was clipped by 2 bases and J by 4 bases, with 6 bases between them. CDR3 length equals 13 residues. CDR1 is LNHNV and CDR2 is YYDKDF in the germline V gene (reference sequence). The DNA for the CDR3 is TGTGCCACCAGCAGACAACGGAATCAGCCCCAGCATTTT. Its protein product is CATSRQRNQPQHF.

This chain uses TRBV28 with TRBJ1-5; D remains unclear. The V gene lost 6 bases and the J gene lost 6 bases, with 15 bases spanning the gap. The CDR3 is 14 residues long. Per germline, CDR1 MDHEN and CDR2 SYDVKM. The CDR3 protein is CASRAPLDGQPQHF. The DNA for the CDR3 is TGTGCCAGCAGAGCCCCTCTGGACGGTCAGCCCCAGCATTTT.

The V gene is TRBV5-1, the J gene TRBJ2-3; D remains ambiguous. The CDR3 is 15 amino acids. Germline V lookup: CDR1 SGHRS, CDR2 YFSETQ. Trimming took 5 bases from V and 0 from J, leaving 13 bases between them. CDR3 DNA: TGCGCCAGCAGAAAGGCCACTTCTAGCACAGATACGCAGTATTTT. Amino acid sequence: CASRKATSSTDTQYF.

The rearrangement joins TRBV28 to TRBJ2-5, with 12 bases fitting TRBD2. CDR1 and CDR2 (germline): MDHEN, SYDVKM. V lost 6 bases, J lost 4 bases, and 12 bases stayed unmatched. The CDR3 loop spans 17 amino acids. In DNA form, the CDR3 reads TGTGCCAGCAGACCTTCTAAACTAGCGGGAGGTAGAGAGACCCAGTACTTC. It specifies CASRPSKLAGGRETQYF.

The chain combines TRBV7-9 with TRBJ1-4, with D unresolved. Germline CDR1 SEHNR, CDR2 FQNEAQ (reference sequence). The CDR3 has 16 amino acids. V gave up 5 bases and J gave up 5 bases, with 18 bases separating them. The CDR3 region is CASSSRILGGNEKLFF. The CDR3, as DNA: TGTGCCAGCAGCAGCCGCATCTTGGGAGGCAATGAAAAACTGTTTTTT. Full variable domain (rest looked up from reference TRBV7-9 and TRBJ1-4): DTGVSQNPRHKITKRGQNVTFRCDPISEHNRLYWYRQTLGQGPEFLTYFQNEAQLEKSRLLSDRFSAERPKGSFSTLEIQRTEQGDSAMYLCASSSRILGGNEKLFFGSGTQLSVL.

V is TRBV5-1 and J is TRBJ1-1, with D unresolved. This CDR3 region has 13 residues. Germline assignment: CDR1 SGHRS and CDR2 YFSETQ. V was clipped by 3 bases and J by 1 base, with 7 bases between them. The CDR3 is CASSSRGNTEAFF. As DNA, the CDR3 is TGCGCCAGCAGCTCTCGGGGGAACACTGAAGCTTTCTTT.

This clone was counted once. The chain joins TRBV4-1 to TRBJ2-5, with 9 bases fitting TRBD2. After removal of 3 bases from V and 1 base from J, the junction contained 6 bases not matched to a gene. The CDR3 is 16 amino acids. Germline values: CDR1 MGHRA, CDR2 YSYEKL. The DNA of the CDR3 is TGCGCCAGCAGCCAGACGGGACTAGCCTTCCAAGAGACCCAGTACTTC. It is translated as CASSQTGLAFQETQYF.

This sequence joins TRBV18 and TRBJ2-3; D not certain. The CDR3 runs 13 residues. From germline, CDR1 is KGHSH and CDR2 LQKENI. Trimming cost V 0 bases and J 4 bases, with 5 bases left between them. The CDR3 protein is CASSPPGADTQYF. CDR3 in DNA: TGTGCCAGCTCACCACCGGGTGCAGATACGCAGTATTTT.

The gene calls are TRBV5-4 and TRBJ2-2, with 14 bases that match TRBD2. The CDR3 consists of 17 residues. The germline V gene has CDR1 SGHNT and CDR2 YYREEE (reference sequence). The ends lost 4 bases at V and 5 bases at J; junction bases unmatched: 7. The DNA for the CDR3 is TGTGCCAGCAGCCCGACTAGCGGGAGGGCCGGAACCGGGGAGCTGTTTTTT. This sequence encodes CASSPTSGRAGTGELFF.

The rearrangement joins TRBV11-2 to TRBJ2-7, with TRBD1 as a possible D gene (5 bases). CDR1 is SGHAT, CDR2 FQNNGV, per germline. Trimming cost V 0 bases and J 3 bases, with 12 bases left between them. CDR3 length: 15 amino acids. The CDR3 spells CASSLDRAGYYEQYF. Written as DNA, the CDR3 is TGTGCCAGCAGCTTAGATAGGGCAGGGTACTACGAGCAGTACTTC.

The chain is built from TRBV7-3 and TRBJ2-5, with TRBD2 matching over 9 bases. Germline CDR1 and CDR2: SGHTA and FQGTGA. J gave up 3 bases and V 4 bases, and 6 bases lay outside the gene matches. The CDR3 length is 15 residues. The CDR3 here is CASSSGTSRKETQYF. The CDR3 DNA follows: TGTGCCAGCAGCTCCGGGACTAGCAGAAAAGAGACCCAGTACTTC. The whole variable domain, filled in from reference TRBV7-3 and TRBJ2-5, reads GAGVSQTPSNKVTEKGKYVELRCDPISGHTALYWYRQSLGQGPEFLIYFQGTGAADDSGLPNDRFFAVRPEGSVSTLKIQRTERGDSAVYLCASSSGTSRKETQYFGPGTRLLVL.

The J gene is TRBJ2-7, the V gene TRBV2; TRBD2 matches 7 bases. J was trimmed by 6 bases and V by 3 bases; bases with no gene match: 2. CDR3 size: 12 residues. Germline CDR1 reads SNHLY; CDR2 reads FYNNEI. The CDR3 is CASSEWGGEQYF. In nucleotides, the CDR3 is TGTGCCAGCAGTGAGTGGGGGGGCGAGCAGTACTTC.

The J gene is TRBJ2-2, the V gene TRBV7-3; the D is unclear. The CDR3 runs 13 residues. CDR1 and CDR2 (germline): SGHTA, FQGTGA. Deletions cut 5 bases from V and 2 bases from J, with 6 bases between. CDR3 nucleotide sequence: TGTGCCAGCAGCAAAAGTAACACCGGGGAGCTGTTTTTT. It translates to CASSKSNTGELFF.

This clone showed up many times. The CDR3 sequence is CASSRGTSDFAGELFF. The CDR3 DNA follows: TGTGCCAGTAGTCGGGGGACTAGCGATTTTGCCGGGGAGCTGTTTTTT. The chain employs TRBV19 and TRBJ2-2; 10 positions match TRBD2. The CDR3 totals 16 residues. The V gene end was trimmed by 5 bases and the J gene end by 6 bases; junction bases not matched to a gene: 9. Germline V lookup: CDR1 LNHDA, CDR2 SQIVND (reference sequence).

The CDR3: CASPGLAGDPNEQFF. Written as DNA, the CDR3 is TGTGCCAGCCCGGGACTAGCGGGAGACCCCAATGAGCAGTTCTTC. The chain couples TRBV25-1 to TRBJ2-1; TRBD2 agrees at 14 bases. Losses at the gene ends were 8 bases for V and 6 bases for J; bases not matched to a gene: 6. The CDR3 has 15 amino acids. CDR1 and CDR2 (germline): MGHDK, SYGVNS.